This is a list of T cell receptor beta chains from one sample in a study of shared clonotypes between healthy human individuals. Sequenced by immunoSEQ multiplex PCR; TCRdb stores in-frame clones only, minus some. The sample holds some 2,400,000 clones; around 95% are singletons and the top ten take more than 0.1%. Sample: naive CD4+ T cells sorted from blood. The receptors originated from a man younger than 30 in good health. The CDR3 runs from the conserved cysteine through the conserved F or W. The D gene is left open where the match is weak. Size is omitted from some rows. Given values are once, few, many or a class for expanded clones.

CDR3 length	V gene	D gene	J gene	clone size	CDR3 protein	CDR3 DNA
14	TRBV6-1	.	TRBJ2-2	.	CASRMGGNTGELFF	TGTGCCAGCCGGATGGGAGGGAACACCGGGGAGCTGTTTTTT
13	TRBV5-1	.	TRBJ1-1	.	CASSLGDTHEAFF	TGCGCCAGCAGCTTGGGTGACACCCATGAAGCTTTCTTT
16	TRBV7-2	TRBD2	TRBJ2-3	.	CASSPLGLAGSDTQYF	TGTGCCAGCAGCCCTCTGGGCCTAGCGGGATCGGATACGCAGTATTTT
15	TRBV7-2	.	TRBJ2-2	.	CASSLSMRATGELFF	TGTGCCAGCAGCTTATCGATGCGGGCCACCGGGGAGCTGTTTTTT
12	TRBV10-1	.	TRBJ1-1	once	CARTRVLPEAFF	TGCGCCAGAACCAGGGTTCTCCCTGAAGCTTTCTTT
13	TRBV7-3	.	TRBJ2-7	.	CASSLTWGYEQYF	TGTGCCAGCAGCTTAACTTGGGGCTACGAGCAGTACTTC
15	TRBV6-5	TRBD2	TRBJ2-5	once	CASSHQSGGGETQYF	TGTGCCAGCAGTCACCAGAGCGGGGGCGGCGAGACCCAGTACTTC
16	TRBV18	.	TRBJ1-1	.	CASSLNPPKAGTEAFF	TGTGCCAGCTCACTTAATCCCCCCAAAGCGGGCACTGAAGCTTTCTTT
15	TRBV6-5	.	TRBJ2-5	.	CASSYSRASFETQYF	TGTGCCAGCAGTTACTCGCGGGCTAGTTTCGAGACCCAGTACTTC
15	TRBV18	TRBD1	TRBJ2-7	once	CASSPLRDRGHEQYF	TGTGCCAGCTCACCACTCCGGGACAGGGGCCACGAGCAGTACTTC
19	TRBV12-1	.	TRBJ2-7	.	CASSLVTSGKTSYSYEQYF	TGTGCCAGCAGCCTCGTGACTAGCGGGAAAACCTCTTATTCCTACGAGCAGTACTTC
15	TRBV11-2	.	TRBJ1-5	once	CASSLIRGTNQPQHF	TGTGCCAGCAGCTTAATTAGGGGTACCAATCAGCCCCAGCATTTT
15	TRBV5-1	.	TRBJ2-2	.	CASSLDQGNTGELFF	TGCGCCAGCAGCTTGGATCAGGGGAACACCGGGGAGCTGTTTTTT
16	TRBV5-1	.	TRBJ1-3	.	CASSLEGPHSGNTIYF	TGCGCCAGCAGCTTGGAAGGGCCGCACTCTGGAAACACCATATATTTT
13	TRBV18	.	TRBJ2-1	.	CASSLTGHNEQFF	TGTGCCAGCTCACTGACAGGCCACAATGAGCAGTTCTTC
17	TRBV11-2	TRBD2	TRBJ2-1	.	CASSRSLAGAKRDEQFF	TGTGCCAGCAGCCGCTCCTTAGCGGGAGCAAAGAGGGATGAGCAGTTCTTC
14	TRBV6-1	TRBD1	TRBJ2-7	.	CASSGQGIVDEQYF	TGTGCCAGCAGTGGACAGGGTATCGTCGACGAGCAGTACTTC
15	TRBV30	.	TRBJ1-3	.	CALSRARTSGNTIYF	TGTGCCTTGAGTAGGGCGCGGACCTCTGGAAACACCATATATTTT
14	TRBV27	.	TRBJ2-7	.	CASSSGGVSYEQYF	TGTGCCAGCAGTTCTGGCGGGGTCTCCTACGAGCAGTACTTC
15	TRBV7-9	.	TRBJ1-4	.	CASSLARAGAEKLFF	TGTGCCAGCAGCTTAGCGAGGGCAGGGGCTGAAAAACTGTTTTTT
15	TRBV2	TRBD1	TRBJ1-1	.	CASSEDRGRITEAFF	TGTGCCAGCAGTGAAGACAGGGGGCGAATCACTGAAGCTTTCTTT
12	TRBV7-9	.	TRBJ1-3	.	CASSLAGQSIYF	TGTGCCAGCAGCTTAGCGGGTCAATCCATATATTTT
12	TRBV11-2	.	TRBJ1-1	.	CASSPSGTEAFF	TGTGCCAGCAGCCCCTCGGGGACTGAAGCTTTCTTT
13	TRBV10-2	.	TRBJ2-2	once	CASSGTSTRELFF	TGCGCCAGCAGTGGGACCTCCACCCGGGAGCTGTTTTTT
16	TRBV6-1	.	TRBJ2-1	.	CASSEVGGLSYNEQFF	TGTGCCAGCAGTGAAGTCGGGGGACTTTCCTACAATGAGCAGTTCTTC
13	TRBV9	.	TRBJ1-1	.	CASSLEQNTEAFF	TGTGCCAGCAGCTTGGAACAGAACACTGAAGCTTTCTTT
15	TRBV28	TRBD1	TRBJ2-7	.	CASGPRGLGSYEQYF	TGTGCCAGCGGCCCCAGGGGGCTGGGATCCTACGAGCAGTACTTC
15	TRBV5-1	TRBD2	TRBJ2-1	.	CASSKLAGGQNEQFF	TGCGCCAGCAGCAAACTAGCGGGAGGGCAGAATGAGCAGTTCTTC
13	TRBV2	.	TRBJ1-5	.	CASSEGWGQPQHF	TGTGCCAGCAGTGAGGGGTGGGGGCAGCCCCAGCATTTT
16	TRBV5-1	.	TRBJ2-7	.	CASSPATGTPSYEQYF	TGCGCCAGCAGCCCGGCCACCGGGACACCTTCCTACGAGCAGTACTTC
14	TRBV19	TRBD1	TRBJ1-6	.	CASSPRQGNSPLHF	TGTGCCAGTAGTCCTAGACAGGGGAACTCACCCCTCCACTTT
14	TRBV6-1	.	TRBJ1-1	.	CASSDIVYVTEAFF	TGTGCCAGCAGTGATATAGTTTACGTCACTGAAGCTTTCTTT
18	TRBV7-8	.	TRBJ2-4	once	CASSLGLLQTLAKNIQYF	TGTGCCAGCAGCTTAGGGTTGCTACAGACACTAGCCAAAAACATTCAGTACTTC
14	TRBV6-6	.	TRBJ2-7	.	CASSYTRQAYEQYF	TGTGCCAGCAGTTATACTAGACAGGCCTACGAGCAGTACTTC
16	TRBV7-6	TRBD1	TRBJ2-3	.	CASSGTRTGGVDTQYF	TGTGCCAGCAGCGGGACCCGGACAGGGGGCGTAGATACGCAGTATTTT
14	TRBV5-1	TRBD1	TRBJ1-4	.	CASSPDRGDEKLFF	TGCGCCAGCAGCCCCGACAGGGGGGACGAAAAACTGTTTTTT
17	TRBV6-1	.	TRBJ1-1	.	CASSEALRWQGNTEAFF	TGTGCCAGCAGTGAAGCGCTTCGGTGGCAGGGAAACACTGAAGCTTTCTTT
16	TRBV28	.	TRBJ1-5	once	CASSPLGGYSNQPQHF	TGTGCCAGCAGTCCCTTGGGGGGATATAGCAATCAGCCCCAGCATTTT
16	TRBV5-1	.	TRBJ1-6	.	CASSSGQSSYNSPLHF	TGCGCCAGCAGCTCGGGACAAAGCTCCTATAATTCACCCCTCCACTTT
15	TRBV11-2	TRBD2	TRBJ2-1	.	CASSFLAGGLDEQFF	TGTGCCAGCAGCTTCCTAGCGGGGGGCCTAGATGAGCAGTTCTTC
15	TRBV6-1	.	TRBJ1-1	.	CAGLPLGDSNTEAFF	TGTGCCGGACTTCCTCTTGGGGACTCGAACACTGAAGCTTTCTTT
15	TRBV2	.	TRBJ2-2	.	CASSDRGSNTGELFF	TGTGCCAGCAGTGACAGGGGTTCGAACACCGGGGAGCTGTTTTTT
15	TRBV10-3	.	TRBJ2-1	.	CAISGGPAMTYEQFF	TGTGCCATCAGTGGCGGACCTGCCATGACTTATGAGCAGTTCTTC
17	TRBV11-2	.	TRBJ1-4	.	CASSLVGEGATNEKLFF	TGTGCCAGCAGCTTAGTAGGGGAGGGGGCAACTAATGAAAAACTGTTTTTT
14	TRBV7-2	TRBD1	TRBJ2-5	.	CASSLRQGKETQYF	TGTGCCAGCAGCCTACGACAGGGGAAAGAGACCCAGTACTTC
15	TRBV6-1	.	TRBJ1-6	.	CASIYSLVDNSPLHF	TGTGCCAGCATATATAGCCTTGTCGATAATTCACCCCTCCACTTT
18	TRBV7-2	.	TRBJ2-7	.	CASSHQGASSGSSYEQYF	TGTGCCAGCAGCCACCAGGGGGCCAGTAGCGGGAGCTCCTACGAGCAGTACTTC